This T cell receptor beta chain derives from a study of graft-versus-host responses after intestinal transplantation. Overall study context: Recipients got multivisceral, liver-intestinal, or isolated intestinal transplants. After anti-thymocyte globulin induction, recipients took tacrolimus and steroids for three to four years.

Study results and caveats: GvH clones were identified in recipient marrow, with some first appearing in ileum or blood.

The germline V gene encodes CDR1 SQVTM and CDR2 ANQGSEA. The CDR3 has 13 amino acids. Trimming took off 6 bases at V and 0 bases at J, with 9 bases between the two ends. On this clone itself: Its antigen is not known. Other nucleotide sequences in the sample specify the same CDR3.

This table comes from immunoSEQ multiplex PCR, and its TCRdb copy is limited to in-frame clones, with some not included. Here the sample spans around 17,000 clones, about 87% being singletons. V and J are TRBV29-1 and TRBJ1-3; D call uncertain. The sequenced sample was PBMCs, obtained approximately 110 days after intestinal transplant. The TCR sequence derives from a human patient who received an intestinal transplant, so some T cells may come from the graft donor. Written as DNA, the CDR3 is TGCAGCGTCGAGACGAGCTCTGGAAACACCATATATTTT. Translating it yields CSVETSSGNTIYF.